The 9 T cell receptor beta chains in this list originate from one sample, sequenced in a study of blood T cell repertoires in COVID-19. This table comes from immunoSEQ multiplex PCR, and its TCRdb copy is limited to in-frame clones, with some not included. The sample includes over 200,000 clones, around 88% seen only once; the top ten take approximately 2.3%. The specimen was PBMCs or T cells enriched from blood (not recorded which). These receptors originate from a woman between 35 and 50 years old with acute COVID-19.

CDR3 sequence reads: CASSSEGGSSRETQYF. The CDR3 DNA sequence: TGCGCCAGCAGCTCCGAGGGCGGATCCTCCAGGGAGACCCAGTACTTC. The rearrangement joins TRBV5-1 to TRBJ2-5; possibly TRBD2 for D (5 bases). Trimming removed 3 bases at V and 5 bases at J, with 20 bases between. The CDR3 is made up of 16 amino acids. CDR1 and CDR2 (germline): SGHRS, YFSETQ.

The V call is TRBV5-1, the J call TRBJ2-3, with 8 bases lining up with TRBD1. The germline gives CDR1 SGHRS, CDR2 YFSETQ. With 4 bases clipped from V and 3 bases from J, the junction kept 4 bases outside the gene matches. The CDR3 totals 14 residues. The CDR3 here is CASSRRTGTDTQYF. CDR3 DNA sequence: TGCGCCAGCAGCCGAAGGACAGGGACAGATACGCAGTATTTT.

The chain links TRBV12-5 to TRBJ1-1; D remains ambiguous. The V gene's germline CDR1 is LGHNT and CDR2 FRNRAP. Trimming left V 6 bases short and J 1 base short, with 18 bases between. CDR3 length equals 16 residues. CDR3: CASGFGFAHKNTEAFF. CDR3 nucleotides: TGTGCTAGTGGCTTCGGGTTTGCCCACAAGAACACTGAAGCTTTCTTT.

The chain employs TRBV14 and TRBJ1-2, with D possibly being TRBD1 (5 bases). Germline V CDR1 and CDR2: SGHDN, FVKESK. The CDR3 length is 13 residues. V gave up 4 bases and J gave up 7 bases, with 13 bases separating them. In DNA, the CDR3 is TGTGCCAGCAGCCTAACAAGAAGGGGTGGCTACACCTTC. This gives the protein CASSLTRRGGYTF. Complete variable domain (other parts from reference TRBV14 and TRBJ1-2): EAGVTQFPSHSVIEKGQTVTLRCDPISGHDNLYWYRRVMGKEIKFLLHFVKESKQDESGMPNNRFLAERTGGTYSTLKVQPAELEDSGVYFCASSLTRRGGYTFGSGTRLTVV.

The V gene is TRBV24-1, the J gene TRBJ2-1; TRBD2 matches at 7 bases. V lost 5 bases, J lost 6 bases, and 12 bases stayed unmatched. This CDR3 contains 16 residues. Per the germline V gene, CDR1 is KGHDR and CDR2 is SFDVKD. The CDR3 region has the DNA TGTGCCACCAGTGCCAAACTAGCGATCCGGTCCAATGAGCAGTTCTTC. It specifies CATSAKLAIRSNEQFF.

This clone was seen a few times. The chain joins TRBV2 to TRBJ2-3; 9 nucleotides match TRBD1. CDR1 is SNHLY and CDR2 is FYNNEI in the germline V gene. V trimming: 11 bases; J trimming: 2 bases; junction bases outside the gene matches: 14. The CDR3 length is 16 residues. In nucleotides, the CDR3 is TGTGCCGTCTTTCTCCGGGACAGGGTCGTCACAGATACGCAGTATTTT. Translation: CAVFLRDRVVTDTQYF.

The CDR3 spells CAWSPLVGQGSNQPQHF. The CDR3 DNA follows: TGTGCCTGGAGTCCTCTTGTTGGGCAGGGGTCGAATCAGCCCCAGCATTTT. The chain employs TRBV30 and TRBJ1-5; D is possibly TRBD1 (6 bases). The CDR3 runs 17 residues. Per the germline V gene, CDR1 is GTSNPN and CDR2 is SVGIG (reference sequence). V lost 2 bases to trimming and J lost 4 bases, with 21 bases between them.

This clone showed up just once. The chain recombines TRBV13 with TRBJ2-7; weak D call: TRBD1 (5 bases). Trimming cost V 7 bases and J 5 bases, with 12 bases left between them. Germline V CDR1 and CDR2: PRHDT, FYEKMQ (reference sequence). The CDR3 covers 12 residues. This CDR3 is CASTSGFNEQYF. CDR3 DNA: TGTGCCAGCACCTCAGGGTTTAACGAGCAGTACTTC.

This sequence joins TRBV3-1 (or the pseudogene TRBV3-2) and TRBJ1-3, with 8 nucleotides matching TRBD1. The V gene end was trimmed by 6 bases and the J gene end by 0 bases; junction bases not matched to a gene: 4. Germline V gene lookup returns CDR1 LGHDT and CDR2 YNNKEL (reference sequence). The CDR3 loop spans 15 amino acids. CDR3 amino acids: CASRATGDSGNTIYF. CDR3 coding DNA: TGTGCCAGCAGAGCGACAGGGGACTCTGGAAACACCATATATTTT.